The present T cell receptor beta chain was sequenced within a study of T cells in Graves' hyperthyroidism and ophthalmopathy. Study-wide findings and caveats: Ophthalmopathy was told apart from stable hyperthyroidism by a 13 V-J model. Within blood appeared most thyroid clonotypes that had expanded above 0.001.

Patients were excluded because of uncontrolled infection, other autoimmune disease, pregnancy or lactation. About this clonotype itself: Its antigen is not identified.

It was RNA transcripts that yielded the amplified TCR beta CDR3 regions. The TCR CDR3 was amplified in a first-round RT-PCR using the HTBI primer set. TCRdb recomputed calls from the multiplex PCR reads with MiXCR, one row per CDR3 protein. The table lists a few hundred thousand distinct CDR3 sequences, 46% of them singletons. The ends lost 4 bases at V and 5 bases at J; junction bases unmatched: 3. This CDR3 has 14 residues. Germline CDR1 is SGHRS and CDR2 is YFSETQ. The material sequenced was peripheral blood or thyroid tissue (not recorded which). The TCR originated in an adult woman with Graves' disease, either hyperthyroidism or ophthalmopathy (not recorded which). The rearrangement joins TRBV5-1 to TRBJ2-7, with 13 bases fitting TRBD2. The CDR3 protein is CASSPGLAGHEQYF. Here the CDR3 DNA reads TGCGCCAGCAGCCCGGGACTAGCGGGACACGAGCAGTACTTC.